The 20 T cell receptor beta chains in this list originate from one sample, sequenced in a study of human T cells and chemical hapten exposure (dated by TCRdb to about 2021). The time point tag for this specimen amounts to: patch test 2, 6 weeks after DPC sensitization. In light of the paper, this sample's treatment or condition label describes: therapeutic diphenylcyclopropenone sensitization with weekly scalp DPC. The method behind the library was RACE. Sequencing instrument: NextSeq 500. TCRdb cleaned the public reads at Q25 with fastp, built clones with MiXCR and kept in-frame beta chains. Each CDR3 protein appears once, grouped with its most common genes and DNA. The sample data list approximately 92,000 distinct CDR3 sequences, and about an eighth of these were observed just once. More than 3% of the sample is in the top ten clones. This specimen consisted of whole blood, obtained in connection with sensitization to the hapten diphenylcyclopropenone (DPC). The origin of the receptors is a middle-aged woman with alopecia areata. Some clones in this sample may be carry-over from other donors' samples.

In its sample, this clonotype was seen a few times. The chain carries TRBV20-1 and TRBJ2-7; unclear D gene. The CDR3 extends over 15 amino acids. Trimming cost V 6 bases and J 2 bases, with 20 bases left between them. In germline, CDR1 is DFQATT, CDR2 SNEGSKA (reference sequence). The CDR3 is CSAEPTIGATYEQYF. In DNA form, the CDR3 reads TGCAGTGCCGAGCCCACTATTGGCGCTACCTACGAGCAGTACTTC.

V and J are TRBV10-3 and TRBJ1-4; D call uncertain. Trimming stripped 5 bases from V and 7 bases from J, with 8 bases between. This CDR3 has 12 residues. CDR1 is ENHRY, CDR2 SYGVKD, per germline. The CDR3 DNA sequence: TGTGCCATCAGTTCCACGGTTGAAAAACTGTTTTTT. Its translation is CAISSTVEKLFF.

This chain joins TRBV3-1 and TRBJ1-1; D not certain. The ends were cut back, 1 base at V and 12 bases at J, with 15 bases in the middle. CDR1 is LGHDT, CDR2 YNNKEL, per germline (reference sequence). The CDR3 has 13 amino acids. The CDR3 sequence: CASSQGFPVRTFF. CDR3 coding DNA: TGTGCCAGCAGCCAAGGGTTCCCCGTCCGGACTTTCTTT.

V gene TRBV6-1 combines with J gene TRBJ2-3, with D possibly TRBD2 on 7 matching bases. The length of the CDR3 is 19 residues. V was cut by 5 bases and J by 0 bases, with 24 bases left in between. Germline assignment: CDR1 MNHNS and CDR2 SASEGT. In DNA form, the CDR3 reads TGTGCCAGCAGTCCTACCTCCCTCGGGCGGGGGCGCAGCACAGATACGCAGTATTTT. Its protein product is CASSPTSLGRGRSTDTQYF.

This clonotype was detected many times. This sequence joins TRBV7-6 and TRBJ1-6; the D gene is possibly TRBD1 (5 bases). Germline V gives CDR1 SGHVS, CDR2 FNYEAQ. The ends were cut back, 2 bases at V and 8 bases at J, with 13 bases in the middle. CDR3 length equals 15 residues. CDR3 sequence: CASSLLTQGYSPLHF. In DNA, the CDR3 is TGTGCCAGCAGCTTACTAACCCAGGGTTATTCACCCCTCCACTTT.

The genes are TRBV7-2 and TRBJ2-3, with 9 bases matching TRBD2. Per the germline V gene, CDR1 is SGHTA and CDR2 is FQGNSA. J was trimmed by 4 bases and V by 4 bases; bases with no gene match: 6. The CDR3 sequence is 15 residues long. CDR3 sequence reads: CASSSGGGVADTQYF. CDR3 DNA sequence: TGTGCCAGCAGCTCCGGCGGGGGGGTAGCAGATACGCAGTATTTT.

This clonotype was picked up a small number of times. The gene calls are TRBV20-1 and TRBJ1-1, with a weak D call TRBD1 (6 bases). Per the germline V gene, CDR1 is DFQATT and CDR2 is SNEGSKA (reference sequence). Trimming removed 4 bases from V and 5 bases from J, with 17 bases in between. CDR3 length: 14 residues. CDR3 DNA: TGCAGTGCTACCCAGCAGGACAGCCATACTGAAGCTTTCTTT. The encoded protein is CSATQQDSHTEAFF.

This clonotype has at least ten counts. V and J are TRBV20-1 and TRBJ2-5, with D uncertain. The germline gives CDR1 DFQATT, CDR2 SNEGSKA (reference sequence). V lost 3 bases, J lost 3 bases, and 14 bases lay in between. The CDR3 is 14 residues long. The CDR3 is CSASTATPEETQYF. The CDR3 bases are TGCAGTGCTAGCACTGCGACACCTGAAGAGACCCAGTACTTC.

This clonotype turned up a few times. J is TRBJ2-7 and V is TRBV20-1; the D gene is possibly TRBD1 (5 bases). The germline gives CDR1 DFQATT, CDR2 SNEGSKA (reference sequence). This CDR3 contains 12 residues. Trimming took 5 bases from V and 3 from J, leaving 11 bases between them. The CDR3: CSASDNLYEQYF. In DNA form, the CDR3 reads TGCAGTGCTTCGGACAATCTCTACGAGCAGTACTTC.

This clonotype has only a few counts. This chain uses TRBV19 with TRBJ1-1; no clear D gene. Trimming removed 10 bases at V and 1 base at J, with 7 bases between. The CDR3 has 11 residues. Per the germline V gene, CDR1 is LNHDA and CDR2 is SQIVND (reference sequence). DNA for the CDR3: TGTGCCACCACTAAGAACACTGAAGCTTTCTTT. The encoded protein is CATTKNTEAFF.

The sample holds many counts of this clonotype. The chain combines TRBV11-2 with TRBJ2-3; tentatively, D is TRBD2 (5 bases). From germline, CDR1 is SGHAT and CDR2 FQNNGV. V was shortened by 1 base and J by 0 bases, with 5 bases between the two germline ends. This CDR3 comprises 14 residues. The CDR3 region is CASSLGGSTDTQYF. The CDR3 bases are TGTGCCAGCAGCTTAGGCGGGAGCACAGATACGCAGTATTTT.

This clonotype was found a few times. V gene TRBV11-2 combines with J gene TRBJ2-7; D may match TRBD1 or TRBD2 (5 bases each). This CDR3 is 15 amino acids long. The germline CDR1 and CDR2 sequences are SGHAT and FQNNGV. V was shortened by 5 bases and J by 2 bases, with 16 bases between the two germline ends. CDR3 sequence (DNA): TGTGCCAGCAGCCCATTCCGGGACGTCCCCTACGAGCAGTACTTC. Protein product: CASSPFRDVPYEQYF.

This clonotype has a handful of counts. The chain uses TRBV11-2 and TRBJ1-1; TRBD1 agrees at 7 bases. Germline CDR1 reads SGHAT; CDR2 reads FQNNGV. The CDR3 loop spans 15 amino acids. V gave up 5 bases and J gave up 1 base; unmatched junction bases: 7. The CDR3, as DNA: TGTGCCAGCAGCCTAAAGGGACAGAAGAACACTGAAGCTTTCTTT. Its protein product is CASSLKGQKNTEAFF.

The table lists this clonotype with many counts. The chain has TRBV19 and TRBJ1-5; D unclear. CDR3 length: 19 residues. Per germline, CDR1 LNHDA and CDR2 SQIVND (reference sequence). V lost 5 bases and J lost 0, with 23 bases in between. CDR3 nucleotide sequence: TGTGCCAGTAGTCCCAGGAAGGGTCGGACGGACTATAGCAATCAGCCCCAGCATTTT. Translation gives CASSPRKGRTDYSNQPQHF.

Remarks on this clonotype: A much larger clone is a single base away; this may be a read error. The V call is TRBV4-1, the J call TRBJ2-3, with 9 bases fitting TRBD2. The CDR3 consists of 16 residues. Germline values: CDR1 MGHRA, CDR2 YSYEKL. CDR3 sequence reads: CASSQDSGSGTDTQNF. The DNA for the CDR3 is TGCGCCAGCAGCCAAGATAGCGGGAGCGGGACAGATACGCAGAATTTT.

This clonotype occurred a few times. The V call is TRBV7-2, the J call TRBJ1-1, with D hard to call. The germline V and J ends were trimmed by 6 bases and 1 base, with 9 bases remaining between them. Germline loops: CDR1 SGHTA, CDR2 FQGNSA. The CDR3 covers 13 residues. Here the CDR3 DNA reads TGTGCCAGCAGTGGGCCGACGAACACTGAAGCTTTCTTT. Amino acid sequence: CASSGPTNTEAFF.

V is TRBV7-9 and J is TRBJ2-3, with D possibly TRBD2 on 5 matching bases. The CDR3 covers 15 residues. Germline V gene data show CDR1 as SEHNR and CDR2 as FQNEAQ (reference sequence). Trimming stripped 5 bases from V and 2 bases from J, with 14 bases between. The CDR3 coding sequence is TGTGCCAGCAGCCACAGAGGGCAGTCCACAGATACGCAGTATTTT. It is translated as CASSHRGQSTDTQYF.

This chain joins TRBV27 and TRBJ1-4; TRBD1 aligns across 10 bases. There are 15 residues in the CDR3. With V trimmed by 4 bases and J by 10 bases, 9 bases remained unmatched. In germline, CDR1 is MNHEY, CDR2 SMNVEV (reference sequence). CDR3 DNA: TGTGCCAGCAGTTCAGTCCGGACAGGGGGAGTAAAACTGTTTTTT. It specifies CASSSVRTGGVKLFF.

This clonotype was recorded many times. The chain combines TRBV25-1 with TRBJ2-3; D is undetermined. The ends were cut back, 4 bases at V and 6 bases at J, with 8 bases in the middle. Germline CDR1 reads MGHDK; CDR2 reads SYGVNS. This CDR3 is 12 amino acids long. The CDR3 is CASSVPLDTQYF. For the CDR3, the DNA is TGTGCCAGCAGTGTCCCCTTGGATACGCAGTATTTT.

The V and J genes are TRBV7-9 and TRBJ2-5; D not resolved. The CDR3 sequence is 13 residues long. V gave up 5 bases and J gave up 5 bases, with 12 bases separating them. CDR1 is SEHNR, CDR2 FQNEAQ, per germline (reference sequence). CDR3 region: CASSLLSRETQYF. The CDR3 nucleotides are TGTGCCAGCAGCCTCCTCAGCCGGGAGACCCAGTACTTC.